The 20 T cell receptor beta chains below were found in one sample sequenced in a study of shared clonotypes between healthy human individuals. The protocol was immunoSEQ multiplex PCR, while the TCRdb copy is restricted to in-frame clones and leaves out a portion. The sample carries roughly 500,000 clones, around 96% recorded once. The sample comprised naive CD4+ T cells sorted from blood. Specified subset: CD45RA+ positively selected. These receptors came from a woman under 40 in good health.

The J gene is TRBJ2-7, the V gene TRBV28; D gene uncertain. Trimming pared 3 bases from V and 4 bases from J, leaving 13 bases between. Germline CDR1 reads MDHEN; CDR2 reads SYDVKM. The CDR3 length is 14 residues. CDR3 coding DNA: TGTGCCAGCAGTTTTCCCAAGGCCCCGTACGAGCAGTACTTC. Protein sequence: CASSFPKAPYEQYF.

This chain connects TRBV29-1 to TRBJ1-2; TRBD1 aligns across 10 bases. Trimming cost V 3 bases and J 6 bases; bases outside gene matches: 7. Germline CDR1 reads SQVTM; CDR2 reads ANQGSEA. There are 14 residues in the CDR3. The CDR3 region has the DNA TGCAGCGTTGACTGGGACAGGGGCCTCGATGGCTACACCTTC. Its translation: CSVDWDRGLDGYTF.

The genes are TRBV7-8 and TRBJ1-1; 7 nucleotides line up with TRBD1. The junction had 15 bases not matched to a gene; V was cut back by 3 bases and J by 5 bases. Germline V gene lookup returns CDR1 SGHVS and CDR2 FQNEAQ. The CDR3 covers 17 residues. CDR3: CASSFRFLGSGGTEAFF. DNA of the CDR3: TGTGCCAGCAGCTTTCGTTTCCTGGGTTCAGGGGGAACTGAAGCTTTCTTT.

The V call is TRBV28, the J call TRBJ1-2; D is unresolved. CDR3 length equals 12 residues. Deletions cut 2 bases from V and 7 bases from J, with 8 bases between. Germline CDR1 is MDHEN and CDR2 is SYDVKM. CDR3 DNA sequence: TGTGCCAGCAGTTTAAAGTGGGTTGGCTACACCTTC. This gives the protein CASSLKWVGYTF.

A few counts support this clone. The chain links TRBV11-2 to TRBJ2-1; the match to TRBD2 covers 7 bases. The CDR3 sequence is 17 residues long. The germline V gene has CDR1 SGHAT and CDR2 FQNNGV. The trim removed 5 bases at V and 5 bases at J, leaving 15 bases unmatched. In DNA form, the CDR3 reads TGTGCCAGCAGCCCATCGGTGGGAGGGCCTAGGGACAATGAGCAGTTCTTC. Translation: CASSPSVGGPRDNEQFF.

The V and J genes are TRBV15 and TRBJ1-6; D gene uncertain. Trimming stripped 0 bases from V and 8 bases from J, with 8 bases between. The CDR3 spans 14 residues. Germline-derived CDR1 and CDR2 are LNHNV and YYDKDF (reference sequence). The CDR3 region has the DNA TGTGCCACCAGCAGAGATCTGGAGGATTCACCCCTCCACTTT. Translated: CATSRDLEDSPLHF.

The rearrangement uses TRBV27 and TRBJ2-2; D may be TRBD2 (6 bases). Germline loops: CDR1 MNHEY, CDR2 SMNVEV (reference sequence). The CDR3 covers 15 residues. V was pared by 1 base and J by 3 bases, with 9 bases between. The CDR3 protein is CASSLWASDTGELFF. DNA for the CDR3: TGTGCCAGCAGTTTATGGGCTAGCGACACCGGGGAGCTGTTTTTT.

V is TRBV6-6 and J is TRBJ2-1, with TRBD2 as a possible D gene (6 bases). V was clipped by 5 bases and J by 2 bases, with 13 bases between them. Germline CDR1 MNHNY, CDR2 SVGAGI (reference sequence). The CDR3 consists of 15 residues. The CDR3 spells CASSRDSGPYNEQFF. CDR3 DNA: TGTGCCAGCAGTCGGGACTCGGGCCCCTACAATGAGCAGTTCTTC.

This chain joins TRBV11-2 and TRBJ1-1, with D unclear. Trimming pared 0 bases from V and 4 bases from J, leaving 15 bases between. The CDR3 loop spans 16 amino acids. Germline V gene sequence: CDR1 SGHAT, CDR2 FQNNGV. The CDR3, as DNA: TGTGCCAGCAGCTTAGAGAGGGCAGGAATTCGCACTGAAGCTTTCTTT. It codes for CASSLERAGIRTEAFF.

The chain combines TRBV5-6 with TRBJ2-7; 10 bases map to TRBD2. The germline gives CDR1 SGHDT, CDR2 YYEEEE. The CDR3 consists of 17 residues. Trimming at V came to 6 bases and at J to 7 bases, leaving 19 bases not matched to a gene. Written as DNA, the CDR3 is TGTGCCAGCACCCCCCGTAGGCTAGCGGGAGTATTGGGTGAGCAGTACTTC. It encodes CASTPRRLAGVLGEQYF.

DNA of the CDR3: TGTGCCAGCAGGAGGGTCAACACCGGGGAGCTGTTTTTT. Translated: CASRRVNTGELFF. This chain joins TRBV5-8 and TRBJ2-2; TRBD2 is a possible D gene (5 bases). Between the trimmed V and J ends, which lost 5 bases and 2 bases, there was a span of 7 bases. Germline CDR1 reads SGHTS; CDR2 reads YDEGEE. The CDR3 has 13 amino acids.

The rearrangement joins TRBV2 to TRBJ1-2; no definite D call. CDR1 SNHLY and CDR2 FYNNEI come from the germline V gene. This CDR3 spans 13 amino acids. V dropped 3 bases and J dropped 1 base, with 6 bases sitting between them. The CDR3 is CASSESSNYGYTF. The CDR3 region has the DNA TGTGCCAGCAGTGAGTCCAGTAACTATGGCTACACCTTC.

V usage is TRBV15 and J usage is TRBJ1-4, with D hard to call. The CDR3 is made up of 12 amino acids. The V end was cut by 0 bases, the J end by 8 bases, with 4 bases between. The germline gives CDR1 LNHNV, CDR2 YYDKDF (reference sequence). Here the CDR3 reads CATSRDGEKLFF. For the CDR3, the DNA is TGTGCCACCAGCAGAGATGGCGAAAAACTGTTTTTT.

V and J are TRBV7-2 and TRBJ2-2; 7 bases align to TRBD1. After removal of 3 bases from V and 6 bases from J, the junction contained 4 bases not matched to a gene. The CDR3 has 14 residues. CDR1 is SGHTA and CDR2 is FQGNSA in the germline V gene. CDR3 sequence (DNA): TGTGCCAGCAGCTTTGTGACAGGGCCCGGGGAGCTGTTTTTT. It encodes CASSFVTGPGELFF.

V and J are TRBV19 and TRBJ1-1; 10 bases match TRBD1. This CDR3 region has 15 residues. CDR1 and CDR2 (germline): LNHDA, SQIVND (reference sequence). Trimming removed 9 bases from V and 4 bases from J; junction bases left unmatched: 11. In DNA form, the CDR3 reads TGTGCCAGCAGACAGGGGGCAGTTGGAGGCACTGAAGCTTTCTTT. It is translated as CASRQGAVGGTEAFF.

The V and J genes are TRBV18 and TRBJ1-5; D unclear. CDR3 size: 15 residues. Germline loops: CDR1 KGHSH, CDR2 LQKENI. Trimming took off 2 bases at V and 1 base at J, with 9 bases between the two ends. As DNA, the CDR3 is TGTGCCAGCTCACCAGCGTCCGTAAGCAATCAGCCCCAGCATTTT. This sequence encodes CASSPASVSNQPQHF.

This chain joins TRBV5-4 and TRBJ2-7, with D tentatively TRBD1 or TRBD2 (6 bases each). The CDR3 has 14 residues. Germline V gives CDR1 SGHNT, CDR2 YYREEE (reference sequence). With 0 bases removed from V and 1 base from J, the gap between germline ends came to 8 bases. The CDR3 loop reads CASSLEGGSYEQYF. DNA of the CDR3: TGTGCCAGCAGCTTGGAGGGGGGATCCTACGAGCAGTACTTC.

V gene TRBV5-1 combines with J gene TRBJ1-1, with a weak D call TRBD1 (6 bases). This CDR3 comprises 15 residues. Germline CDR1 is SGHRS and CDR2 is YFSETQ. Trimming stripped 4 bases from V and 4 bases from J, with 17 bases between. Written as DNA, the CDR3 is TGCGCCAGCAGCGGGATACAGGGAGATGGCACTGAAGCTTTCTTT. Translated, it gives CASSGIQGDGTEAFF. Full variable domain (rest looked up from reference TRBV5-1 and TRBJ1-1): KAGVTQTPRYLIKTRGQQVTLSCSPISGHRSVSWYQQTPGQGLQFLFEYFSETQRNKGNFPGRFSGRQFSNSRSEMNVSTLELGDSALYLCASSGIQGDGTEAFFGQGTRLTVV.

The CDR3 reads CASSVATGGRGDEQFF. In DNA form, the CDR3 reads TGTGCCAGCAGCGTAGCGACAGGGGGCAGGGGGGATGAGCAGTTCTTC. The chain employs TRBV9 and TRBJ2-1; the match to TRBD1 covers 10 bases. The ends lost 0 bases at V and 8 bases at J; junction bases unmatched: 8. Germline CDR1 is SGDLS and CDR2 is YYNGEE. This CDR3 has 16 residues.

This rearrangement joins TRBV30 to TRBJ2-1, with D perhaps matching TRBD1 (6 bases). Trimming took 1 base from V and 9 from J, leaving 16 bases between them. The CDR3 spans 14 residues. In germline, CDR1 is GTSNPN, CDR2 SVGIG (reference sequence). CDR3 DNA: TGTGCCTGGAGTGCGGCTAGCCTAGGGGGTGAGCAGTTCTTC. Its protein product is CAWSAASLGGEQFF. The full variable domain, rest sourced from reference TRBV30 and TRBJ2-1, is SQTIHQWPATLVQPVGSPLSLECTVEGTSNPNLYWYRQAAGRGLQLLFYSVGIGQISSEVPQNLSASRPQDRQFILSSKKLLLSDSGFYLCAWSAASLGGEQFFGPGTRLTVL.